The text below deals with one T cell receptor (beta chain). Germline assignment: CDR1 SGHKS and CDR2 YYEKEE (reference sequence). The CDR3 length is 15 residues. V shed 5 bases, J shed 3 bases, and the junction held 8 bases outside the gene matches. These data come from a study of blood T cell repertoires in COVID-19. Sequenced by immunoSEQ multiplex PCR; TCRdb stores in-frame clones only, minus some. The table includes tens of thousands of clones, around four fifths detected once. The sequencing input was peripheral blood. The chain uses TRBV5-5 and TRBJ2-1; TRBD1 matches 7 bases. This clonotype was sampled from a woman aged 60 to 75 with acute or convalescent COVID-19. The CDR3 region has the DNA TGTGCCAGCAGTTTAACCGGGACAGTCTACAATGAGCAGTTCTTC. Protein product: CASSLTGTVYNEQFF.